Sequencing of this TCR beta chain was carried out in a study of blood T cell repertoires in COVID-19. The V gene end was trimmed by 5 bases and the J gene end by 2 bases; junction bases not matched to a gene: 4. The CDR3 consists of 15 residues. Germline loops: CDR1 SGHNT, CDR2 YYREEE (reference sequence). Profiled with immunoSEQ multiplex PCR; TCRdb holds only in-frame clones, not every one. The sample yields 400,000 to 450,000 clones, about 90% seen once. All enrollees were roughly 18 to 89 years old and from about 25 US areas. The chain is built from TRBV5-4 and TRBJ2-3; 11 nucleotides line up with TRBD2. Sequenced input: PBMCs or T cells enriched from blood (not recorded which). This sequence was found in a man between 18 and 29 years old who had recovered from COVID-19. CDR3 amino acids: CASRMTSGNTDTQYF. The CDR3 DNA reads TGTGCCAGCAGGATGACTAGCGGGAACACAGATACGCAGTATTTT.